These 6 T cell receptor beta chains originate from one sample sequenced in a study of T-cell memory formation after mild COVID-19. TCRdb fed the 5' RACE reads into MiXCR, producing one record per CDR3 protein. This sample has about 400,000 distinct CDR3 sequences, with roughly 17% found just once. The sequenced sample consisted of PBMCs or a T cell subset sorted from them (not recorded which). These receptors originate from a man younger than 35 who had mild COVID-19 (a few samples of this study predate the infection). Cell type and time point are not known.

The chain employs TRBV4-2 and TRBJ2-7, with 8 bases aligning to TRBD1. The V gene end was trimmed by 0 bases and the J gene end by 3 bases; junction bases not matched to a gene: 4. The CDR3 contains 15 residues. Germline V gives CDR1 LGHNA, CDR2 YNFKEQ. Written as DNA, the CDR3 is TGTGCCAGCAGCCAAGACGGGACAGGTTTCTACGAGCAGTACGTC. Protein sequence: CASSQDGTGFYEQYV.

This rearrangement joins TRBV5-5 to TRBJ1-1; 10 bases are shared with TRBD1. CDR1 is SGHKS and CDR2 is YYEKEE in the germline V gene (reference sequence). The CDR3 runs 12 residues. The V gene end was trimmed by 6 bases and the J gene end by 7 bases; junction bases not matched to a gene: 3. The CDR3 here is CASTGTGVEAFF. Written as DNA, the CDR3 is TGTGCCAGCACTGGGACAGGGGTTGAAGCTTTCTTT.

This clonotype was detected ten times or more. The chain couples TRBV5-1 to TRBJ1-2; no definite D call. CDR1 and CDR2 (germline): SGHRS, YFSETQ. The CDR3 consists of 12 residues. Deletions cut 0 bases from V and 7 bases from J, with 7 bases between. CDR3 in DNA: TGCGCCAGCAGCTTGGTAGGGTTTGGCTACACCTTC. Protein sequence: CASSLVGFGYTF.

The CDR3 nucleotides are TGTGCCAGCAGCGACAGGGGAGGGAGAGAGACCCAGTACTTC. This codes for CASSDRGGRETQYF. V usage is TRBV4-2 and J usage is TRBJ2-5; D is perhaps TRBD1 (8 bases). Trimming removed 5 bases at V and 4 bases at J, with 14 bases between. The CDR3 has 14 amino acids. Germline assignment: CDR1 LGHNA and CDR2 YNFKEQ.

The J gene is TRBJ2-3, the V gene TRBV20-1; tentatively, D is TRBD1 or TRBD2 (5 bases each). The V end was cut by 0 bases, the J end by 2 bases, with 12 bases between. Germline V gene lookup returns CDR1 DFQATT and CDR2 SNEGSKA (reference sequence). This CDR3 has 15 amino acids. The CDR3 spells CSARDPGTDTDTQYF. The CDR3 region has the DNA TGCAGTGCTAGAGACCCCGGGACGGACACAGATACGCAGTATTTT.

The rearrangement links TRBV5-1 to TRBJ2-7; 10 positions agree with TRBD2. J was trimmed by 0 bases and V by 0 bases; bases with no gene match: 6. Germline values: CDR1 SGHRS, CDR2 YFSETQ. There are 17 residues in the CDR3. The CDR3 loop reads CASSLALTSGYSYEQYF. In DNA, the CDR3 is TGCGCCAGCAGCTTGGCTCTGACTAGCGGGTACTCCTACGAGCAGTACTTC. The full variable domain, in which reference TRBV5-1 and TRBJ2-7 provide the parts outside the CDR3, is KAGVTQTPRYLIKTRGQQVTLSCSPISGHRSVSWYQQTPGQGLQFLFEYFSETQRNKGNFPGRFSGRQFSNSRSEMNVSTLELGDSALYLCASSLALTSGYSYEQYFGPGTRLTVT.